A selection of T cell receptor beta chains follows, all from one sample in a study of early T cells in non-severe SARS-CoV-2 infection. TCRdb used MiXCR to reprocess the 5' RACE reads, holding one entry per CDR3 protein. The profile shows about 37,000 distinct CDR3 sequences, approximately 7.9% of them singletons. Material: whole blood, obtained at baseline. These TCRs come from an adult who was a healthcare worker with PCR-confirmed SARS-CoV-2 infection or an uninfected control (not recorded which). CDR3s include the opening cysteine and the closing phenylalanine or tryptophan. The D gene is left open where the match is weak. Clone sizes are given selectively: once, few, many, or a class where the clone is expanded.

D	V	size	J	DNA	CDR3
TRBD2	TRBV19	many	TRBJ2-6	TGTGCCAGTAGTAATGGACTAGCGAAGGCCAACGTCCTGACTTTC	CASSNGLAKANVLTF
-	TRBV7-9	-	TRBJ2-5	TGTGCCAGCAGCTTAGTTGGGGGGCGCGTGGAGACCCAGTACTTC	CASSLVGGRVETQYF
-	TRBV12-3/TRBV12-4	medium-sized	TRBJ2-4	TGTGCCAGCAGTCCTCTCTCCCGGGACAACAAAAACATTCAGTACTTC	CASSPLSRDNKNIQYF
TRBD2	TRBV20-1	many	TRBJ2-1	TGCAGTGCTAGAGGACTAGCGGGGTACAATGAGCAGTTCTTC	CSARGLAGYNEQFF
TRBD1	TRBV13	-	TRBJ2-7	TGTGCCAGCAGCTCCCGGGACAGGGCCCGTGAGCAGTACTTC	CASSSRDRAREQYF
TRBD1	TRBV12-3/TRBV12-4	many	TRBJ1-5	TGTGCCACCGGACAGGGTGCAGGTCAGCCCCAGCATTTT	CATGQGAGQPQHF
-	TRBV10-3	-	TRBJ2-1	TGTGCCATCTCTCGGGGTTCCGACAATGAGCAGTTCTTC	CAISRGSDNEQFF
-	TRBV6-1	few	TRBJ1-1	TGTGCCAGCACCATGGGGGCGGTAACTGAAGCTTTCTTT	CASTMGAVTEAFF
TRBD2	TRBV7-7	many	TRBJ2-6	TGTGCCAGCAGCCCTGCCCGGTCTAGCGGGGGGGCCTCTGGGGCCAACGTCCTGACTTTC	CASSPARSSGGASGANVLTF
TRBD1	TRBV5-4	many	TRBJ2-7	TGTGCCAGCAGCTTGGGATTAAGAGGACAGGGTGTGGCGTACTTC	CASSLGLRGQGVAYF
-	TRBV4-3	-	TRBJ2-2	TGCGCCAGCAGCCAAGATGTGGCAGGGCGGACCGGGGAGCTGTTTTTT	CASSQDVAGRTGELFF
TRBD2	TRBV11-2	-	TRBJ2-7	TGTGCCAGCAGCTACCACTTGGGGCTAGCGGAGCCCTACGAGCAGTACTTC	CASSYHLGLAEPYEQYF
-	TRBV2	few	TRBJ1-1	TGTGCCAGCACCCCGGGACGGGATCCCCCTTTGGGAACTGAAGCTTTCTTT	CASTPGRDPPLGTEAFF
TRBD1	TRBV5-6	few	TRBJ2-7	TGTGCCAGCAGCTTAGGACAGGACTCCGCACGCGAGCAGTACTTC	CASSLGQDSAREQYF
-	TRBV6-1	many	TRBJ1-2	TGTGCCAGCAGTGCAGCCGGGCGACTAGGCTACACCTTC	CASSAAGRLGYTF
-	TRBV20-1	few	TRBJ2-3	TGCAGTGCTAGGGTCACAGCGCTTACAGATACGCAGTATTTT	CSARVTALTDTQYF
-	TRBV9	-	TRBJ2-1	TGTGCCAGCAGCGTAGGTGGCACCTACAATGAGCAGTTCTTC	CASSVGGTYNEQFF
TRBD1	TRBV27	many	TRBJ1-6	TGTGCCAGCAGTCCCTTGACAGGGGCCTCACCCCTCCACTTT	CASSPLTGASPLHF
-	TRBV4-3	many	TRBJ2-1	TGCGCCAGCAGCCAAGGGGGGGCTTTCTCCTACAATGAGCAGTTCTTC	CASSQGGAFSYNEQFF
TRBD1	TRBV12-3/TRBV12-4	-	TRBJ2-7	TGTGCCAGCAGCATTCCCATGACAGGGGCGGCGGTCGAGCAGTACTTC	CASSIPMTGAAVEQYF
-	TRBV5-1	many	TRBJ2-7	TGCGCCAGCAGCTCGGGACCTATAATCCCCCCTTGGGAGCAGTACTTC	CASSSGPIIPPWEQYF
-	TRBV4-2	-	TRBJ2-3	TGTGCCAGCAGCCAGGTCACTAGTAGCGAAACAGATACGCAGTATTTT	CASSQVTSSETDTQYF
-	TRBV5-1	-	TRBJ1-1	TGCGCCAGCAGCTTGGAGGGTGTGGCTGAAGCTTTCTTT	CASSLEGVAEAFF
TRBD2	TRBV7-6	few	TRBJ2-7	TGTGCCAGCAGCTTAGAAGGGCGGGGGGCTATCTACGAGCAGTACTTC	CASSLEGRGAIYEQYF
TRBD2	TRBV4-1	-	TRBJ2-3	TGCGCCAGCAGCCACGGGACTAACACAGATACGCAGTATTTT	CASSHGTNTDTQYF
-	TRBV29-1	many	TRBJ2-7	TGCAGCGTTTCGCAGGGCCGCACCTACGAGCAGTACTTC	CSVSQGRTYEQYF
-	TRBV28	few	TRBJ1-6	TGTGCCAGCAGCCCCCGGCCTAATTCACCCCTCCACTTT	CASSPRPNSPLHF
-	TRBV10-3	many	TRBJ1-5	TGTGCCATCAGTGAGTCGACCGGACTAGGGAGGGCCCAGCATTTT	CAISESTGLGRAQHF
TRBD2	TRBV5-1	-	TRBJ2-5	TGCGCCAGCAGCTCCCCAAGCGGGGGGGCGAGGGAGACCCAGTACTTC	CASSSPSGGARETQYF
TRBD1	TRBV10-3	few	TRBJ2-3	TGTGCCATCAGTGGTGGGTCGACAGGGGGTACAGATACGCAGTATTTT	CAISGGSTGGTDTQYF
-	TRBV11-2	many	TRBJ2-6	TGTGCCAGCAGCATAAGGGGGGCTGGGGCCAACGTCCTGACTTTC	CASSIRGAGANVLTF
TRBD2	TRBV29-1	few	TRBJ2-7	TGCAGCGCCCAAAAAAAAGTTAGCGGGGAATCCGAGCAGTACTTC	CSAQKKVSGESEQYF
TRBD2	TRBV6-2/TRBV6-3	-	TRBJ2-4	TGTGCCAGCAGTCCCGGGACTAGCGGGGATAATCTCAAAAACATTCAGTACTTC	CASSPGTSGDNLKNIQYF